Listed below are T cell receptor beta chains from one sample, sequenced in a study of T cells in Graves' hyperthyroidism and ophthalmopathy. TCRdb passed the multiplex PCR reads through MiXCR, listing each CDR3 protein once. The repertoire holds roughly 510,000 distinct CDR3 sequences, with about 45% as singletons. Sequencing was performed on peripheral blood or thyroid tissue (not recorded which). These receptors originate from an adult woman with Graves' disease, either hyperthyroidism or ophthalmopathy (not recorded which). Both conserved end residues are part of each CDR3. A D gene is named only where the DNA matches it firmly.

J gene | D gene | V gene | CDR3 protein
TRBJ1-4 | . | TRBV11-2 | CASSQQLGGKLFF
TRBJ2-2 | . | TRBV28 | CASSPVPFTGELLF
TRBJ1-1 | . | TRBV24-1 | CATKGLTGTEAFF
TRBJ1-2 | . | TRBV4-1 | CASSQPSPGYNYGYTF
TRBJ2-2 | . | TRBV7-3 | CASSKRPTMNTGELFF
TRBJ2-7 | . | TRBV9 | CASSPRQVAHEQYF
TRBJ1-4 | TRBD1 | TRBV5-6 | CASSVRQGRFEKLFF
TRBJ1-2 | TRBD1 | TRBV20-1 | CSASKTGGTGDDGYTF
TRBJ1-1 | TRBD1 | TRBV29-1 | CSVRTGANTEAFF
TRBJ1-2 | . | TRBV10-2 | CASNDPNYGYTF
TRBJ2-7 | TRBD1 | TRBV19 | CASSMGQHSYEQYF
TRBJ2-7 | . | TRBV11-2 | CASSLDDGYEQYF
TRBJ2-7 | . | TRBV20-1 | CSASGGSGREQYF
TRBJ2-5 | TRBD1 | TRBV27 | CASSLQDRVRETQYF
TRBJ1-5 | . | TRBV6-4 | CASSDGPFSNQPQHF
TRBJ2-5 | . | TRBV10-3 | CAISGTEKETQYF
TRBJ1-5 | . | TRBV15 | CATSREDQPQHF
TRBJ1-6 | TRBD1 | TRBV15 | CATRGGGSRNSPLHF
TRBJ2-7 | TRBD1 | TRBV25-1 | CASSAPGQPYEQYF
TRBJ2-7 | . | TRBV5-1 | CASNPRVWGQTYEQYF
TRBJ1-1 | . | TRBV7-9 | CASSPYRTEAFF
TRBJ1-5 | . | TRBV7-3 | CASSLSWGGNQPQHF
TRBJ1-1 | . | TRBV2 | CASRATGGGIVEAFF
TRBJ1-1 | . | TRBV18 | CASSPDIMNTEAFF
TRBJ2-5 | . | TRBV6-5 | CASSERTDSPNQPQYF
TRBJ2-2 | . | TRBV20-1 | CSARPSRGPHTGELFF
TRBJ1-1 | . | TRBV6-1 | CASSYSGGGHPGVRNTEAFF
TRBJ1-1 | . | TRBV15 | CATSSDSTNTEAFF
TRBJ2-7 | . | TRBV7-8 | CASSLQTGDYEQYF
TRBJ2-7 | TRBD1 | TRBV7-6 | CASSAPGTGYDEQYF
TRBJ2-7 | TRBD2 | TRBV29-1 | CSLGGGSRSYEQYF
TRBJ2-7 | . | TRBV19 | CASSKDGSGTYEQYF
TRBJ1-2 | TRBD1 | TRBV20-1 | CSATGQGAGYTF
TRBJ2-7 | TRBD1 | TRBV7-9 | CASSLKDRTGEQYF
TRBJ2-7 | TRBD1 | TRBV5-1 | CASSLQGAFNEQYF
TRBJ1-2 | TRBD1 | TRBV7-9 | CASSPMDRGDYGYTF
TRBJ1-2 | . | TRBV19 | CASSDPAPNYGYTF
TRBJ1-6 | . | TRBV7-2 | CASSLAESVGGSPLHF
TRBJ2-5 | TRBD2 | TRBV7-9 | CASRRTSGRLGETQYF